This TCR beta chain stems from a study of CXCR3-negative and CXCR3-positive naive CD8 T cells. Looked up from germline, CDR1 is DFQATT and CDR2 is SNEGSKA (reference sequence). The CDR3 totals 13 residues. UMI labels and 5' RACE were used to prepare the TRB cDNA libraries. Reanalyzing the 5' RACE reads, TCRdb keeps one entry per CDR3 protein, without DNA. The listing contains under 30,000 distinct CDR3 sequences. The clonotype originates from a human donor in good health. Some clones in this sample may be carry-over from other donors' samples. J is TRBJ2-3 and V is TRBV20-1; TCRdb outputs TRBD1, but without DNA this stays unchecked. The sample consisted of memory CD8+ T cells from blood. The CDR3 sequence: CSAATGTTDTQYF.